This passage covers 14 T cell receptor beta chains from one sample sequenced in a study of PD-L1 blockade in urothelial cancer. Sequencing was performed with immunoSEQ multiplex PCR; in TCRdb, only in-frame clones are kept and a portion is missing. The sample records roughly 56,000 clones, about 80% being singletons. Sequenced here: PBMCs, sampled around atezolizumab (anti-PD-L1) treatment. Every receptor here comes from a man between 65 and 85 years old with urothelial cancer.

V usage is TRBV9 and J usage is TRBJ2-7; D may be TRBD1 (6 bases). Deletions cut 2 bases from V and 3 bases from J, with 12 bases between. The CDR3 totals 14 residues. Germline CDR1 reads SGDLS; CDR2 reads YYNGEE. The CDR3 here is CASSVDSSRYEQYF. The DNA of the CDR3 is TGTGCCAGCAGCGTGGACAGTAGCCGCTACGAGCAGTACTTC. The variable domain in full, with the rest retrieved from reference TRBV9 and TRBJ2-7, is DSGVTQTPKHLITATGQRVTLRCSPRSGDLSVYWYQQSLDQGLQFLIQYYNGEERAKGNILERFSAQQFPDLHSELNLSSLELGDSALYFCASSVDSSRYEQYFGPGTRLTVT.

This clone has a handful of counts. The rearrangement links TRBV18 to TRBJ1-2; perhaps TRBD1 as D (5 bases). Per germline, CDR1 KGHSH and CDR2 LQKENI. Between the trimmed V and J ends, which lost 5 bases and 4 bases, there was a span of 17 bases. This CDR3 is built from 15 residues. CDR3 region: CASSSSPTVLYGYTF. CDR3 nucleotides: TGTGCCAGCTCATCCTCCCCGACAGTCCTCTATGGCTACACCTTC.

This chain links TRBV27 with TRBJ2-7; 10 nucleotides agree with TRBD2. CDR3 size: 17 residues. The V gene end was trimmed by 2 bases and the J gene end by 1 base; junction bases not matched to a gene: 8. Per the germline V gene, CDR1 is MNHEY and CDR2 is SMNVEV (reference sequence). Here the CDR3 reads CASSLRPSGGFSYEQYF. The CDR3 nucleotides read TGTGCCAGCAGTTTACGGCCTAGCGGGGGTTTTTCCTACGAGCAGTACTTC.

J is TRBJ2-1 and V is TRBV7-2; TRBD2 aligns across 10 bases. J was trimmed by 4 bases and V by 6 bases; bases with no gene match: 3. The germline V gene has CDR1 SGHTA and CDR2 FQGNSA. This CDR3 is built from 14 residues. The CDR3 loop is CASSLAGVYNEQFF. The CDR3, as DNA: TGTGCCAGCAGTCTAGCGGGAGTGTACAATGAGCAGTTCTTC.

This chain joins TRBV7-2 and TRBJ2-5; 7 nucleotides agree with TRBD2. Germline V gives CDR1 SGHTA, CDR2 FQGNSA. This CDR3 spans 14 amino acids. V was clipped by 3 bases and J by 4 bases; unmatched bases: 5. The CDR3 sequence: CASSLRAGSETQYF. The CDR3 region has the DNA TGTGCCAGCAGCTTGCGAGCGGGATCAGAGACCCAGTACTTC.

This chain connects TRBV7-8 to TRBJ2-3; D may be TRBD2 (5 bases). The CDR3 covers 15 residues. Trimming removed 2 bases at V and 4 bases at J, with 13 bases between. Germline values: CDR1 SGHVS, CDR2 FQNEAQ. CDR3 sequence (DNA): TGTGCCAGCAGCTTAAACGCTGCTAGCTCAGATACGCAGTATTTT. Residues: CASSLNAASSDTQYF.

The gene calls are TRBV11-2 and TRBJ1-2; 7 nucleotides align to TRBD1. Trimming removed 5 bases from V and 3 bases from J; junction bases left unmatched: 6. The CDR3 contains 14 residues. Per germline, CDR1 SGHAT and CDR2 FQNNGV. The CDR3 DNA follows: TGTGCCAGCAGCGCCCTCGGGACAGACTATGGCTACACCTTC. It encodes CASSALGTDYGYTF.

The V call is TRBV29-1, the J call TRBJ1-2; D not resolved. Germline lookup yields CDR1 SQVTM and CDR2 ANQGSEA. The CDR3 loop spans 13 amino acids. Trimming shortened V by 1 base and J by 7 bases, and 13 bases separated the two germline ends. For the CDR3, the DNA is TGCAGCGTTGAAGTAACCCCCCGGGGTGGCTACACCTTC. This gives the protein CSVEVTPRGGYTF. The full variable domain, its missing parts supplied by reference TRBV29-1 and TRBJ1-2, is SAVISQKPSRDICQRGTSLTIQCQVDSQVTMMFWYRQQPGQSLTLIATANQGSEATYESGFVIDKFPISRPNLTFSTLTVSNMSPEDSSIYLCSVEVTPRGGYTFGSGTRLTVV.

The chain recombines TRBV5-1 with TRBJ1-1; the D gene is possibly TRBD1 (5 bases). The CDR3 is 16 residues long. The ends were cut back, 0 bases at V and 0 bases at J, with 12 bases in the middle. CDR1 and CDR2 (germline): SGHRS, YFSETQ. The CDR3 nucleotides read TGCGCCAGCAGCTTGGAAGGGGAGGGGATGAACACTGAAGCTTTCTTT. Its translation is CASSLEGEGMNTEAFF.

This chain links TRBV4-2 with TRBJ2-7; 14 positions match TRBD2. This CDR3 has 16 amino acids. Germline CDR1 and CDR2: LGHNA and YNFKEQ. V shed 2 bases, J shed 7 bases, and the junction held 7 bases outside the gene matches. The DNA of the CDR3 is TGTGCCAGCAGCCAATCACCGGGACTAGCGGGAGAGGAGCAGTACTTC. It is translated as CASSQSPGLAGEEQYF.

This clone was counted a single time. This chain connects TRBV4-2 to TRBJ2-5; 7 nucleotides align to TRBD1. Germline CDR1 is LGHNA and CDR2 is YNFKEQ. Trimming at V came to 4 bases and at J to 7 bases, leaving 12 bases not matched to a gene. CDR3 length equals 15 residues. This CDR3 is CASSRQGTASRTQYF. DNA for the CDR3: TGTGCCAGCAGCCGTCAGGGGACAGCGAGTAGGACCCAGTACTTC.

Comments on this clone: At one end the junction does not follow the germline gene, possibly because of a read error. The chain is built from TRBV19 and TRBJ1-2; 10 nucleotides align to TRBD1. Germline V gene sequence: CDR1 LNHDA, CDR2 SQIVND (reference sequence). This CDR3 contains 15 residues. The DNA for the CDR3 is TGTGCCAGTAGTCTAGGGACAGGGGACTTATATGGCTACATCTTC. Its translation: CASSLGTGDLYGYIF.

The chain is built from TRBV4-1 and TRBJ2-7; maybe TRBD2 (5 bases). V was cut by 5 bases and J by 0 bases, with 11 bases left in between. The CDR3 covers 14 residues. The V gene's germline CDR1 is MGHRA and CDR2 YSYEKL. CDR3 protein: CASSLGASSYEQYF. CDR3 bases: TGCGCCAGCAGCTTGGGAGCTAGCTCCTACGAGCAGTACTTC.

The V call is TRBV6-1, the J call TRBJ1-2; D may be TRBD1 (6 bases). V was trimmed by 1 base and J by 3 bases, leaving 9 bases between them. This CDR3 has 14 amino acids. Germline assignment: CDR1 MNHNS and CDR2 SASEGT. The CDR3 loop is CASSEVGAYYGYTF. The CDR3 DNA follows: TGTGCCAGCAGTGAAGTGGGGGCTTACTATGGCTACACCTTC.